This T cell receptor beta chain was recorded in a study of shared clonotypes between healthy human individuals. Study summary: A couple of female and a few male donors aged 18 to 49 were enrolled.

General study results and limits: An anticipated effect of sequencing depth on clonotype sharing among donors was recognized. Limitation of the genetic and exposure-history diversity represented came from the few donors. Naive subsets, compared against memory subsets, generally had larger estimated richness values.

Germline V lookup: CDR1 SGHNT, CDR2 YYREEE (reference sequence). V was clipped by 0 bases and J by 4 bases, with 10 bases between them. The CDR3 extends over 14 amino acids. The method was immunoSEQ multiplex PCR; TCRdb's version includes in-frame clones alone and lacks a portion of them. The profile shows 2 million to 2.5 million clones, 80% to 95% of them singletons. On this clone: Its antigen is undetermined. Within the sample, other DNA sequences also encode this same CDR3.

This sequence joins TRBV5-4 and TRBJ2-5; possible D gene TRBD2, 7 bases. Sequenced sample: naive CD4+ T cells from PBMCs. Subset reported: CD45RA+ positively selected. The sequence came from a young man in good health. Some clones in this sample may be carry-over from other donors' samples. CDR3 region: CASSLEGGRETQYF. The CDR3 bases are TGTGCCAGCAGCTTGGAGGGGGGGCGAGAGACCCAGTACTTC.